These T cell receptor beta chains were read from a single sample in a study of cytomegalovirus exposure and HLA in healthy donors. Repertoires were generated with immunoSEQ multiplex PCR, while TCRdb's copy carries only in-frame clones and drops some. The sample consists of roughly 150,000 clones, roughly 80% of them appearing once. Sequencing was done on a sample of PBMCs. Receptor source: a woman aged 40 to 50 in good health and CMV-seropositive. The CDR3 runs from the conserved cysteine through the conserved F or W. D genes are given only for firm matches. Rows may omit the clone size; those that give it use once, few, many or a size class.

v_gene	d_gene	abundance	j_gene	CDR3aa	CDR3nt
TRBV2	TRBD1	.	TRBJ2-4	CASSLSWTGLENIQYF	TGTGCCAGCAGTTTATCTTGGACAGGATTGGAAAACATTCAGTACTTC
TRBV19	.	.	TRBJ1-4	CASRDRGMSEKLFF	TGTGCCAGTAGGGATAGGGGGATGAGTGAAAAACTGTTTTTT
TRBV7-2	.	.	TRBJ2-5	CASSSPGAWETQYF	TGTGCCAGCAGCTCACCGGGAGCCTGGGAGACCCAGTACTTC
TRBV4-1	.	.	TRBJ1-3	CASSQSLLWTRNTIYF	TGCGCCAGCAGCCAATCATTACTGTGGACTAGAAACACCATATATTTT
TRBV2	.	.	TRBJ2-2	CASSKRQGNTGELFF	TGTGCCAGCAGCAAGAGGCAGGGGAACACCGGGGAGCTGTTTTTT
TRBV27	.	once	TRBJ2-1	CASSPQASATYNEQFF	TGTGCCAGCAGTCCCCAGGCTAGCGCTACTTACAATGAGCAGTTCTTC
TRBV11-2	.	once	TRBJ2-1	CASSLGSSSNEQFF	TGTGCCAGCAGCTTAGGGAGCTCGTCCAATGAGCAGTTCTTC
TRBV13	TRBD2	.	TRBJ2-3	CASSSLAGDGGSTDTQYF	TGTGCCAGCAGTTCACTAGCGGGGGATGGGGGTTCCACAGATACGCAGTATTTT
TRBV29-1	TRBD1	.	TRBJ1-2	CSVGSARGDYGYTF	TGCAGCGTTGGTTCAGCCAGGGGGGACTATGGCTACACCTTC
TRBV4-1	TRBD2	once	TRBJ2-5	CASSQDTGGETQYF	TGCGCCAGCAGCCAAGATACGGGAGGCGAGACCCAGTACTTC
TRBV20-1	.	.	TRBJ2-1	CSASEEREFF	TGCAGTGCTAGTGAGGAGCGGGAGTTCTTC
TRBV28	.	.	TRBJ1-3	CASSLRGNTIYF	TGTGCCAGCAGTTTGAGAGGAAACACCATATATTTT
TRBV5-1	TRBD2	.	TRBJ2-7	CASSIAGHTDAYEQYF	TGCGCCAGCAGCATAGCGGGGCACACGGACGCCTACGAGCAGTACTTC
TRBV25-1	.	.	TRBJ2-7	CASTDNSYEQYF	TGTGCCAGCACGGACAACTCCTACGAGCAGTACTTC
TRBV2	TRBD2	.	TRBJ2-1	CASSPTPGTSRMDEQFF	TGTGCCAGCTCTCCGACCCCCGGGACTAGCAGGATGGATGAGCAGTTCTTC
TRBV19	TRBD2	.	TRBJ2-1	CASSTSGGHNEQFF	TGTGCCAGTAGTACTAGCGGGGGCCATAATGAGCAGTTCTTC
TRBV19	TRBD1	.	TRBJ2-5	CASSPGQGALVRAQYF	TGTGCCAGTAGTCCAGGACAGGGGGCTCTTGTACGCGCCCAGTACTTC
TRBV9	TRBD1	.	TRBJ2-7	CASSVAGTGVEEQYF	TGTGCCAGCAGCGTAGCAGGGACAGGCGTCGAGGAGCAGTACTTC
TRBV5-1	.	once	TRBJ2-2	CASSPSGTSTGELFF	TGCGCCAGCAGCCCATCCGGGACATCCACCGGGGAGCTGTTTTTT
TRBV5-6	TRBD1	many	TRBJ2-7	CASSLAFSGGQYF	TGTGCCAGCAGCTTGGCCTTCTCAGGGGGGCAGTACTTC
TRBV18	TRBD1	.	TRBJ2-7	CASSPRLLTGRIHEQYF	TGTGCCAGCTCACCACGACTACTGACAGGGAGAATCCACGAGCAGTACTTC
TRBV10-3	TRBD1	.	TRBJ1-2	CAMGQGHGYTF	TGTGCCATGGGACAGGGCCATGGCTACACCTTC
TRBV4-1	TRBD1	few	TRBJ2-2	CASSRDSNTGELFF	TGCGCCAGCAGTCGGGACAGTAACACCGGGGAGCTGTTTTTT
TRBV30	.	once	TRBJ2-2	CASQAAMSGELFF	TGTGCCTCACAGGCAGCTATGTCCGGGGAGCTGTTTTTT
TRBV15	.	.	TRBJ2-1	CATSRGRVGNNEQFF	TGTGCCACCAGCAGAGGCAGGGTCGGAAACAATGAGCAGTTCTTC
TRBV7-9	.	few	TRBJ1-1	CASSLVREGTAAFF	TGTGCCAGCAGCTTAGTGCGTGAGGGTACTGCAGCTTTCTTT
TRBV4-2	.	.	TRBJ1-4	CASSQEGGRTNEKLFF	TGTGCCAGCAGCCAAGAGGGGGGGCGCACGAATGAAAAACTGTTTTTT
TRBV10-1	.	.	TRBJ1-5	CASRTRVNQPQHF	TGCGCCAGCAGAACCAGGGTCAATCAGCCCCAGCATTTT
TRBV9	TRBD1	.	TRBJ1-3	CASSARPTGQGISSGNTIYF	TGTGCCAGCAGCGCACGACCCACCGGACAGGGCATAAGCTCTGGAAACACCATATATTTT
TRBV2	.	.	TRBJ1-2	CASGQGGYTF	TGTGCCAGCGGGCAAGGTGGCTACACCTTC
TRBV7-3	.	.	TRBJ2-2	CASSLHMRGTGELFF	TGTGCCAGCAGCTTACATATGAGAGGCACCGGGGAGCTGTTTTTT
TRBV2	.	.	TRBJ1-2	CASSSKQGGSYGYTF	TGTGCCAGCAGCTCCAAACAGGGTGGGTCCTATGGCTACACCTTC
TRBV27	TRBD1	.	TRBJ2-7	CASSPGTEIYEQYF	TGTGCCAGCAGTCCCGGGACAGAAATCTACGAGCAGTACTTC
TRBV27	.	few	TRBJ1-2	CASSSLGRGRTYGYTF	TGTGCCAGCAGTTCCCTCGGGAGGGGTCGGACCTATGGCTACACCTTC
TRBV5-6	TRBD1	.	TRBJ2-1	CASSEPGQGTNEQFF	TGTGCCAGCAGCGAGCCGGGACAGGGTACCAATGAGCAGTTCTTC
TRBV7-2	.	.	TRBJ2-3	CASSQRGGGPDTQYF	TGTGCCAGCAGCCAGAGGGGGGGAGGCCCAGATACGCAGTATTTT
TRBV5-5	.	.	TRBJ2-6	CASSLTRTGANVLTF	TGTGCCAGCAGCTTGACAAGAACTGGGGCCAACGTCCTGACTTTC
TRBV5-6	.	few	TRBJ1-5	CASSLAGGNQPQHF	TGTGCCAGCAGCTTGGCCGGGGGGAATCAGCCCCAGCATTTT
TRBV7-9	TRBD1	.	TRBJ1-2	CSSSITGTGQDGYTF	TGTTCCAGCAGCATAACCGGGACAGGGCAGGATGGCTACACCTTC
TRBV30	.	once	TRBJ1-4	CAWSVTGLNEKLFF	TGTGCCTGGAGTGTCACAGGCCTGAATGAAAAACTGTTTTTT
TRBV28	.	.	TRBJ1-6	CASSLDSLTPLHF	TGTGCCAGCAGTTTAGACAGTCTTACACCCCTCCACTTT
TRBV7-9	TRBD1	.	TRBJ2-1	CASSPPPTGAQWKQFF	TGTGCCAGCAGCCCCCCTCCGACAGGGGCCCAATGGAAGCAGTTCTTC
TRBV11-2	.	.	TRBJ1-1	CASSFPGHNTEAFF	TGTGCCAGCAGCTTTCCGGGACATAACACTGAAGCTTTCTTT
TRBV7-6	.	.	TRBJ2-3	CASSRSDTQYF	TGTGCCAGCAGCCGTTCAGATACGCAGTATTTT
TRBV6-5	TRBD1	.	TRBJ1-5	CASSTGGTSNQPQHF	TGTGCCAGCAGCACAGGGGGGACCAGCAATCAGCCCCAGCATTTT
TRBV6-1	.	.	TRBJ2-7	CASSESTVLQYF	TGTGCCAGCAGTGAAAGCACGGTTCTGCAGTACTTC
TRBV27	TRBD2	.	TRBJ2-1	CASSLNREVGGRHNEQFF	TGTGCCAGCAGTTTAAACCGGGAGGTGGGAGGGCGGCACAATGAGCAGTTCTTC
TRBV6-5	TRBD1	once	TRBJ2-5	CASSYLDRGRRKTQYF	TGTGCCAGCAGTTACCTTGACAGGGGGCGCAGGAAGACCCAGTACTTC
TRBV7-8	.	.	TRBJ2-3	CASSFGPGADTQYF	TGTGCCAGCAGCTTCGGCCCGGGGGCAGATACGCAGTATTTT
TRBV11-3	TRBD2	once	TRBJ2-2	CASSFLAGGRGGELFF	TGTGCCAGCAGCTTTCTAGCGGGGGGGCGTGGCGGGGAGCTGTTTTTT